This TCR beta chain is from a study of T cell responses to AZD1222 COVID-19 vaccine. Whole-study results and caveats: Following two doses of AZD1222, Spike-specific TCR breadth and depth rose.

Libraries were prepared by immunoSEQ multiplex PCR; TCRdb keeps only in-frame clonotypes and omits some of them. This table holds approximately 190,000 clones, around 93% found once. Germline loops: CDR1 LGHNA, CDR2 YSLEER. The CDR3 sequence is 15 residues long. Trimming shortened V by 1 base and J by 0 bases, and 8 bases separated the two germline ends. Worth noting for this clone: No antigen is known for it.

Sample: peripheral blood, taken on day 0 of AZD1222 vaccination. The TCR originated in an adult in good health. V usage is TRBV4-3 and J usage is TRBJ2-3; a possible D gene is TRBD1 (6 bases). In DNA, the CDR3 is TGCGCCAGCAGCCAAGGGACAGCCAGCACAGATACGCAGTATTTT. Protein product: CASSQGTASTDTQYF.